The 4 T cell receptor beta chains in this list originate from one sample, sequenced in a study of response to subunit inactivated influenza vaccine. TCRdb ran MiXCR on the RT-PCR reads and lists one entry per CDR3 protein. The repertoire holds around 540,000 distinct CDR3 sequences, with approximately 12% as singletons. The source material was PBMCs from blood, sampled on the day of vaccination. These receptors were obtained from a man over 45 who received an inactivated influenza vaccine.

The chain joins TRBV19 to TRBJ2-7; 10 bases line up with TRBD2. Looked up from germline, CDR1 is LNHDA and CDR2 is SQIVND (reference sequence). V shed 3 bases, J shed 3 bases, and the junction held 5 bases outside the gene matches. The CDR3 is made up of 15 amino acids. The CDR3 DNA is TGTGCCAGTAGTATTGGGCTAGCGGGAGTCTACGAGCAGTACTTC. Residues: CASSIGLAGVYEQYF.

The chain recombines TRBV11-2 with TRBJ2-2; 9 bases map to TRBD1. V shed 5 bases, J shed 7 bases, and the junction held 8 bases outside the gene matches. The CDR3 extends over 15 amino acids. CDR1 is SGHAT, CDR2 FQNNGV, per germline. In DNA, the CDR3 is TGTGCCAGCAGCGCCGGGGACAGGGCTTTCGGGGAGCTGTTTTTT. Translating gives CASSAGDRAFGELFF.

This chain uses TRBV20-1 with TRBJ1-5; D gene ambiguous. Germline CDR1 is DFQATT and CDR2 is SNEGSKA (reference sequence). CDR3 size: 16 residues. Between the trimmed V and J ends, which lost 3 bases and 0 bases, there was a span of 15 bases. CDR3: CSARSRSGPSNQPQHF. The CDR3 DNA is TGCAGTGCTAGGAGTCGATCTGGGCCTAGCAATCAGCCCCAGCATTTT.

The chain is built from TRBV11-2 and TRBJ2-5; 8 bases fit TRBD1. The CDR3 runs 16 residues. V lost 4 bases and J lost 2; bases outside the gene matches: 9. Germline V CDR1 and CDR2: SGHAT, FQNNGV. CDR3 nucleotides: TGTGCCAGCAGCTCCATATTGGGACAGGTGCAAGAGACCCAGTACTTC. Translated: CASSSILGQVQETQYF.